The 15 T cell receptor beta chains listed next were all sequenced from one sample in a study of post-analysis software for immune sequencing data. Unique molecular identifiers were carried by the TCR beta cDNA libraries. TCRdb independently ran MiXCR on the PCR reads; one entry per CDR3 protein. The sample records under 650,000 distinct CDR3 sequences, about 40% being singletons. For these TCRs, the target antigens are not known. Study-level findings and limits: Compared with controls, patients had more of 4 to 6 TRBV segments, including TRBV5-6, TRBV5-1 and TRBV20-1.

The sequencing input was blood. The receptors were sampled from a girl between 10 and 17 years old with multiple sclerosis.

This clonotype was detected many times. This sequence joins TRBV12-3 or TRBV12-4 and TRBJ1-5, with a weak D call TRBD1 (6 bases). Trimming took off 2 bases at V and 5 bases at J, with 10 bases between the two ends. The CDR3 is 14 amino acids. CDR3 residues: CASSLSGVYQPQHF. The CDR3 region has the DNA TGTGCCAGCAGTTTATCAGGGGTCTATCAGCCCCAGCATTTT.

The chain couples TRBV2 to TRBJ2-1, with D possibly being TRBD2 (7 bases). CDR1 and CDR2 from the germline V gene are SNHLY and FYNNEI. The CDR3 sequence is 14 residues long. Trimming took 3 bases from V and 9 from J, leaving 15 bases between them. The CDR3 region is CASSDYGGPGEQFF. The CDR3 nucleotides read TGTGCCAGCAGTGATTACGGGGGGCCGGGTGAGCAGTTCTTC.

The J gene is TRBJ1-1, the V gene TRBV12-3 or TRBV12-4; D is uncertain. V lost 6 bases and J 4 bases, leaving 12 bases between the germline ends. CDR3 length: 13 amino acids. The CDR3 coding sequence is TGTGCCAGCAGGGTCGGGCGCGGCACTGAAGCTTTCTTT. Protein: CASRVGRGTEAFF.

The gene calls are TRBV30 and TRBJ2-1, with D unclear. The V end lost 0 bases, the J end lost 4 bases, and 10 bases lay between the germline ends. The germline gives CDR1 GTSNPN, CDR2 SVGIG (reference sequence). The CDR3 sequence is 14 residues long. CDR3 sequence (DNA): TGTGCCTGGAGTGTAGGTTCCGGGTACAATGAGCAGTTCTTC. This gives the protein CAWSVGSGYNEQFF.

The CDR3 sequence is CASSLARVYYNEQFF. The DNA of the CDR3 is TGTGCCAGCAGTTTAGCGCGGGTTTACTACAATGAGCAGTTCTTC. The chain is built from TRBV12-3 or TRBV12-4 and TRBJ2-1; weak D call: TRBD2 (5 bases). V was shortened by 0 bases and J by 3 bases, with 9 bases between the two germline ends. The CDR3 length is 15 residues.

The chain links TRBV5-1 to TRBJ2-5; maybe TRBD2 (5 bases). Germline V gene sequence: CDR1 SGHRS, CDR2 YFSETQ. V was cut by 5 bases and J by 5 bases, with 16 bases left in between. The length of the CDR3 is 14 residues. The CDR3 DNA is TGCGCCAGCAGTTTGAACGGGGTCTACGAGACCCAGTACTTC. Amino acids: CASSLNGVYETQYF.

The chain uses TRBV12-3 or TRBV12-4 and TRBJ1-4, with D perhaps TRBD1 (6 bases). The CDR3 extends over 15 amino acids. V was cut by 3 bases and J by 5 bases, with 13 bases left in between. This CDR3 is CASSFSGGRNEKLFF. CDR3 coding DNA: TGTGCCAGCAGTTTTTCCGGGGGCAGAAATGAAAAACTGTTTTTT.

V and J are TRBV7-2 and TRBJ2-1; 7 bases match TRBD2. The germline V gene encodes CDR1 SGHTA and CDR2 FQGNSA. The length of the CDR3 is 16 residues. The junction had 11 bases not matched to a gene; V was cut back by 0 bases and J by 9 bases. CDR3 residues: CASSLALAVGNSEQFF. Here the CDR3 DNA reads TGTGCCAGCAGCTTAGCCCTAGCGGTAGGCAACAGTGAGCAGTTCTTC.

This clonotype was observed a few times. J is TRBJ2-1 and V is TRBV9; D may be TRBD2 (6 bases). The V gene's germline CDR1 is SGDLS and CDR2 YYNGEE. This CDR3 is 16 amino acids long. Trimming took 3 bases from V and 9 from J, leaving 22 bases between them. This CDR3 is CASSGSWERENLEQFF. The CDR3 DNA follows: TGTGCCAGCAGCGGGTCGTGGGAACGGGAGAACCTTGAGCAGTTCTTC.

Only a few counts were recorded for this clonotype. The rearrangement joins TRBV10-3 to TRBJ2-5; 8 bases are a match to TRBD2. With the DNA end fitting TRBJ2-7 better, the J assignment may be wrong. This CDR3 region has 16 residues. The germline CDR1 and CDR2 sequences are ENHRY and SYGVKD. CDR3 sequence: CAISETGLGIGNEQYF. The CDR3, as DNA: TGTGCCATCAGTGAAACGGGACTAGGAATTGGTAACGAGCAGTACTTC.

The gene calls are TRBV6-1 and TRBJ2-5, with D perhaps matching TRBD1 (6 bases). The germline V and J ends were trimmed by 5 bases and 11 bases, with 18 bases remaining between them. CDR1 is MNHNS, CDR2 SASEGT, per germline. The CDR3 contains 13 residues. The CDR3 region has the DNA TGTGCCAGCAGTCAAACCGGGACAACAGCTCAGTACTTC. It is translated as CASSQTGTTAQYF.

The chain uses TRBV20-1 and TRBJ2-5, with D unclear. V was cut by 3 bases and J by 1 base, with 6 bases left in between. CDR3 length: 12 amino acids. In germline, CDR1 is DFQATT, CDR2 SNEGSKA (reference sequence). The CDR3 reads CSASGPQETQYF. CDR3 DNA: TGCAGTGCTAGTGGGCCCCAAGAGACCCAGTACTTC.

This clonotype was seen only a few times. The V call is TRBV5-1, the J call TRBJ2-1, with 7 positions matching TRBD2. The length of the CDR3 is 16 residues. J gave up 3 bases and V 2 bases, and 8 bases lay outside the gene matches. Germline assignment: CDR1 SGHRS and CDR2 YFSETQ. The CDR3 reads CASSFRGGLDYNEQFF. CDR3 in DNA: TGCGCCAGCAGCTTTCGCGGGGGTCTCGACTACAATGAGCAGTTCTTC.

This clonotype was counted a few times. The rearrangement links TRBV6-5 to TRBJ1-2; weak D call: TRBD1 (5 bases). V was trimmed by 0 bases and J by 3 bases, leaving 20 bases between them. The CDR3 has 18 amino acids. CDR1 is MNHEY, CDR2 SVGAGI, per germline. The CDR3 DNA is TGTGCCAGCAGTTACTCGGGGCTGTGGGGGATCCGGGACTATGGCTACACCTTC. It translates to CASSYSGLWGIRDYGYTF.

This clonotype has just a few counts. The V and J genes are TRBV20-1 and TRBJ2-7, with D tentatively TRBD2 (6 bases). The germline V and J ends were trimmed by 1 base and 5 bases, with 12 bases remaining between them. Per germline, CDR1 DFQATT and CDR2 SNEGSKA (reference sequence). The CDR3 runs 13 residues. In nucleotides, the CDR3 is TGCAGTGCTAGAGTCGGCAGGGAGGACGAGCAGTACTTC. Encoded protein: CSARVGREDEQYF.